The present entry profiles one TCR beta chain with its context. Antigen: not known. TCRdb ran MiXCR on the RT-PCR reads and lists one entry per CDR3 protein. The data show around 250,000 distinct CDR3 sequences, 9% to 15% seen once. The data were obtained in a study of response to subunit inactivated influenza vaccine. Notes on the study in general: T cells newly recruited by each seasonal influenza vaccination are few, the authors suggested.

This CDR3 comprises 15 residues. Trimming left V 4 bases short and J 0 bases short, with 10 bases between. CDR1 and CDR2 from the germline V gene are SGHVS and FNYEAQ. This sample comprised non-naive T cells sorted from PBMCs, obtained around 15 days before vaccination. The sequence derives from a man aged 45 to 65 who received an inactivated influenza vaccine. The chain combines TRBV7-6 with TRBJ1-5; D is undetermined. CDR3 coding DNA: TGTGCCAGCAGCTCGGACCTCTATAGCAATCAGCCCCAGCATTTT. This translates into CASSSDLYSNQPQHF.